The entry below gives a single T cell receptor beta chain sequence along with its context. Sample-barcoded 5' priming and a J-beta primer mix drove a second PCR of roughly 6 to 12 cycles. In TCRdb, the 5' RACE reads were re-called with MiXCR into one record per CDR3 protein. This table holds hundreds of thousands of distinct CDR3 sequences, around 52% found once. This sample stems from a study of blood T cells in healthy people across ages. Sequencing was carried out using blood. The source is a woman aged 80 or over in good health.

The DNA for the CDR3 is TGTGCCAGCAGCCCCGCCCCAGACAGCCACACTGAAGCTTTCTTT. Its protein is CASSPAPDSHTEAFF. The V call is TRBV27, the J call TRBJ1-1, with D possibly TRBD1 on 5 matching bases. Germline CDR1 reads MNHEY; CDR2 reads SMNVEV (reference sequence). V lost 6 bases and J lost 3, with 17 bases in between. This CDR3 has 15 residues.